This T cell receptor (beta chain) was observed in a study of Graves' ophthalmopathy and Graves' hyperthyroidism. Study at large: Peripheral blood sampling preceded any treatment and occurred at initial diagnosis.

Transcripts of RNA were the source for amplifying TCR beta CDR3 regions. HTBI primers were employed in first-round RT-PCR, then a second-round multiplex PCR followed. TCRdb processed the multiplex PCR reads anew with MiXCR; each CDR3 protein has one entry. The sample carries almost 750,000 distinct CDR3 sequences, around 40% recorded once. There are a few counts of this clonotype. Active ophthalmopathy (CAS at least 3, NOSPECS at least 4), lasting under 3 months. Diagnoses were established from clinical symptoms, serum thyroxine, TRAb, thyroid ultrasound and orbital computed tomography. From fresh peripheral blood, over 9 ml in volume, the PBMCs were obtained. With 0 bases clipped from V and 6 bases from J, the junction kept 2 bases outside the gene matches. This CDR3 spans 15 amino acids. Germline V gives CDR1 SGHDN, CDR2 FVKESK.

Input material: peripheral blood. The source is an adult man with Graves' ophthalmopathy. This rearrangement joins TRBV14 to TRBJ1-6, with 7 nucleotides matching TRBD1. CDR3 amino acids: CASSQEDRANSPLHF. As DNA, the CDR3 is TGTGCCAGCAGCCAAGAAGACAGGGCTAATTCACCCCTCCACTTT.